These 31 T cell receptor beta chains originate from one sample sequenced in a study of PD-1 blockade in classical Hodgkin lymphoma. Relapses following autologous stem cell transplantation were seen in all patients, with brentuximab vedotin exposure varying. This table comes from immunoSEQ multiplex PCR, and its TCRdb copy is limited to in-frame clones, with some not included. Of about 94,000 clones in the sample, 89% were seen once. The sample in question was peripheral blood mononuclear cells (PBMCs), obtained before the second cycle of nivolumab. The source of these receptors is a human donor with classical Hodgkin lymphoma.

V usage is TRBV25-1 and J usage is TRBJ1-4; 7 nucleotides match TRBD1. The CDR3 sequence is 15 residues long. V shed 3 bases and J 8 bases; nucleotides not matched to a gene: 9. CDR1 is MGHDK and CDR2 is SYGVNS in the germline V gene. The CDR3 nucleotides read TGTGCCAGCAGTGATAAGACAGGGTACTACGAAAAACTGTTTTTT. This gives the protein CASSDKTGYYEKLFF.

The genes are TRBV6-6 and TRBJ2-3; D is possibly TRBD1 or TRBD2 (5 bases each). The V end was cut by 2 bases, the J end by 3 bases, with 15 bases between. Per germline, CDR1 MNHNY and CDR2 SVGAGI (reference sequence). The CDR3 covers 16 residues. This CDR3 reads CASSYGGIANTDTQYF. DNA for the CDR3: TGTGCCAGCAGTTACGGGGGAATAGCGAATACAGATACGCAGTATTTT.

This chain joins TRBV6-6 and TRBJ1-1; no reliable D call. This CDR3 spans 12 amino acids. The V end was cut by 8 bases, the J end by 6 bases, with 13 bases between. The germline CDR1 and CDR2 sequences are MNHNY and SVGAGI (reference sequence). This chain's CDR3 is CASCQDRAEAFF. The CDR3 DNA is TGTGCCAGCTGCCAGGACCGCGCTGAAGCTTTCTTT.

This clone was recorded a few times. The gene calls are TRBV5-6 and TRBJ2-1; 7 bases fit TRBD2. The CDR3 length is 15 residues. The germline V gene encodes CDR1 SGHDT and CDR2 YYEEEE. The ends lost 6 bases at V and 9 bases at J; junction bases unmatched: 15. The CDR3, as DNA: TGTGCCAGCACGGGGATGGGGGGGACCCCCGCTGAGCAGTTCTTC. Protein product: CASTGMGGTPAEQFF.

The chain uses TRBV5-6 and TRBJ2-3; 8 bases agree with TRBD1. J gave up 2 bases and V 5 bases, and 7 bases lay outside the gene matches. CDR1 and CDR2 from the germline V gene are SGHDT and YYEEEE. The CDR3 loop spans 15 amino acids. For the CDR3, the DNA is TGTGCCAGCAGTCGGGACAGGTGGGCCACAGATACGCAGTATTTT. This sequence encodes CASSRDRWATDTQYF.

V usage is TRBV6-4 and J usage is TRBJ1-2; D is unclear. V lost 1 base and J 2 bases, leaving 5 bases between the germline ends. This CDR3 spans 13 amino acids. Germline values: CDR1 MRHNA, CDR2 SNTAGT. CDR3 in DNA: TGTGCCAGCAGTGACTGGCTAAACTATGGCTACACCTTC. Its translation: CASSDWLNYGYTF.

In its sample, this clone was seen once. The J gene is TRBJ2-7, the V gene TRBV5-1; no clear D gene. This CDR3 contains 12 residues. The germline V and J ends were trimmed by 1 base and 5 bases, with 7 bases remaining between them. Germline CDR1 reads SGHRS; CDR2 reads YFSETQ. CDR3 sequence reads: CASSLLADEQYF. CDR3 nucleotide sequence: TGCGCCAGCAGCTTGCTTGCGGACGAGCAGTACTTC. The whole variable domain, filled in from reference TRBV5-1 and TRBJ2-7, reads KAGVTQTPRYLIKTRGQQVTLSCSPISGHRSVSWYQQTPGQGLQFLFEYFSETQRNKGNFPGRFSGRQFSNSRSEMNVSTLELGDSALYLCASSLLADEQYFGPGTRLTVT.

This chain links TRBV6-5 with TRBJ2-5, with D maybe TRBD1 (6 bases). Germline V CDR1 and CDR2: MNHEY, SVGAGI. The CDR3 is made up of 14 amino acids. V was cut by 4 bases and J by 1 base, with 10 bases left in between. CDR3 loop: CASSWLGAQETQYF. For the CDR3, the DNA is TGTGCCAGCAGTTGGCTGGGGGCCCAAGAGACCCAGTACTTC.

The chain employs TRBV10-2 and TRBJ1-5; D unclear. The CDR3 is made up of 14 amino acids. Germline V gene data show CDR1 as WSHSY and CDR2 as SAAADI. The ends were cut back, 0 bases at V and 3 bases at J, with 6 bases in the middle. The CDR3 loop reads CASSESGPNQPQHF. The DNA for the CDR3 is TGCGCCAGCAGTGAGTCCGGGCCCAATCAGCCCCAGCATTTT.

The chain recombines TRBV7-8 with TRBJ2-4, with a possible D match to TRBD2 (5 bases). Trimming shortened V by 5 bases and J by 7 bases, and 24 bases separated the two germline ends. The CDR3 spans 17 residues. CDR1 SGHVS and CDR2 FQNEAQ come from the germline V gene. The CDR3 sequence is CASSILPVGPEGNIQYF. The CDR3, as DNA: TGTGCCAGCAGCATCCTGCCCGTTGGTCCCGAGGGCAACATTCAGTACTTC.

This sequence joins TRBV7-9 and TRBJ2-1; D ambiguous. The CDR3 runs 13 residues. The germline CDR1 and CDR2 sequences are SEHNR and FQNEAQ (reference sequence). V lost 3 bases and J 6 bases, leaving 9 bases between the germline ends. In nucleotides, the CDR3 is TGTGCCAGCAGCTTCCTCGGCGGCAATGAGCAGTTCTTC. Translating gives CASSFLGGNEQFF.

The gene calls are TRBV2 and TRBJ1-2; 7 bases fit TRBD1. The V gene's germline CDR1 is SNHLY and CDR2 FYNNEI. The CDR3 runs to 14 residues. V shed 6 bases, J shed 2 bases, and the junction held 6 bases outside the gene matches. CDR3 sequence reads: CASSQSTGNYGYTF. The CDR3, as DNA: TGTGCCAGCAGCCAATCGACAGGGAACTATGGCTACACCTTC.

This chain uses TRBV14 with TRBJ1-5, with a weak D call TRBD1 (5 bases). V lost 1 base and J 7 bases, leaving 8 bases between the germline ends. CDR1 and CDR2 (germline): SGHDN, FVKESK. This CDR3 is 13 amino acids long. CDR3 sequence: CASSQGGTQPQHF. In DNA, the CDR3 is TGTGCCAGCAGCCAAGGGGGGACCCAGCCCCAGCATTTT.

This clone was seen just once. CDR3 in amino acids: CASSLWNEQYF. The CDR3 DNA follows: TGTGCCAGCAGTTTATGGAACGAGCAGTACTTC. The rearrangement joins TRBV28 to TRBJ2-7; no definite D call. V lost 0 bases and J 5 bases, leaving 2 bases between the germline ends. The CDR3 extends over 11 amino acids. Germline V CDR1 and CDR2: MDHEN, SYDVKM. Variable domain in full (rest from reference TRBV28 and TRBJ2-7): DVKVTQSSRYLVKRTGEKVFLECVQDMDHENMFWYRQDPGLGLRLIYFSYDVKMKEKGDIPEGYSVSREKKERFSLILESASTNQTSMYLCASSLWNEQYFGPGTRLTVT.

The chain is built from TRBV7-9 and TRBJ2-7; D is uncertain. Germline loops: CDR1 SEHNR, CDR2 FQNEAQ (reference sequence). Deletions cut 6 bases from V and 4 bases from J, with 10 bases between. CDR3 length: 12 residues. CDR3 sequence reads: CASSSESYEQYF. In nucleotides, the CDR3 is TGTGCCAGCAGTTCTGAGAGTTACGAGCAGTACTTC.

This chain links TRBV29-1 with TRBJ2-3; possible D gene TRBD2, 6 bases. Trimming took off 6 bases at V and 5 bases at J, with 21 bases between the two ends. The CDR3 loop spans 15 amino acids. CDR1 and CDR2 from the germline V gene are SQVTM and ANQGSEA. DNA of the CDR3: TGCAGCGTCGCTAGCGCCACACAAAGGGGAGATACGCAGTATTTT. It codes for CSVASATQRGDTQYF.

J is TRBJ2-2 and V is TRBV27; D unresolved. V was shortened by 5 bases and J by 9 bases, with 10 bases between the two germline ends. This CDR3 comprises 12 residues. In germline, CDR1 is MNHEY, CDR2 SMNVEV (reference sequence). CDR3 protein: CASSTSSRELFF. CDR3 DNA: TGTGCCAGCAGTACCAGCTCCAGGGAGCTGTTTTTT.

This chain connects TRBV10-3 to TRBJ1-5; D is possibly TRBD1 (5 bases). Germline CDR1 reads ENHRY; CDR2 reads SYGVKD. The CDR3 is 14 residues long. Trimming cost V 10 bases and J 3 bases, with 16 bases left between them. The CDR3 bases are TGTGCCACCTCCCCACCCGGGGCCAATCAGCCCCAGCATTTT. Translation: CATSPPGANQPQHF.

This clone was seen ten or more times. The chain has TRBV28 and TRBJ1-1; 7 bases match TRBD1. Trimming removed 6 bases from V and 7 bases from J; junction bases left unmatched: 14. Germline V gene lookup returns CDR1 MDHEN and CDR2 SYDVKM. The CDR3 runs 15 residues. For the CDR3, the DNA is TGTGCCAGCAGCGTCACCGGGACAGCCATTCGTGAAGCTTTCTTT. Translation: CASSVTGTAIREAFF. Filled out from reference TRBV28 and TRBJ1-1, the complete variable domain reads DVKVTQSSRYLVKRTGEKVFLECVQDMDHENMFWYRQDPGLGLRLIYFSYDVKMKEKGDIPEGYSVSREKKERFSLILESASTNQTSMYLCASSVTGTAIREAFFGQGTRLTVV.

This clone turned up a few times. The CDR3, as DNA: TGTGCCAGCAGCTTGGGCCCCGCCCAGCCCCAGCATTTT. It yields the protein CASSLGPAQPQHF. The chain combines TRBV5-4 with TRBJ1-5; D is unclear. The germline V gene has CDR1 SGHNT and CDR2 YYREEE (reference sequence). The V gene lost 0 bases and the J gene lost 7 bases, with 8 bases spanning the gap. The CDR3 totals 13 residues.

The chain couples TRBV5-1 to TRBJ2-2, with 7 bases that match TRBD1. This CDR3 contains 16 residues. The V and J ends lost 4 bases and 6 bases, in that order; junction bases with no gene match: 12. Per germline, CDR1 SGHRS and CDR2 YFSETQ. CDR3 residues: CASSPGLTGLAGELFF. CDR3 bases: TGCGCCAGCAGCCCCGGACTGACAGGGTTGGCCGGGGAGCTGTTTTTT. The whole variable domain, remainder taken from reference TRBV5-1 and TRBJ2-2, is KAGVTQTPRYLIKTRGQQVTLSCSPISGHRSVSWYQQTPGQGLQFLFEYFSETQRNKGNFPGRFSGRQFSNSRSEMNVSTLELGDSALYLCASSPGLTGLAGELFFGEGSRLTVL.

V is TRBV28 and J is TRBJ1-2, with 8 bases identical to TRBD1. CDR3 length: 14 residues. Trimming removed 5 bases from V and 4 bases from J; junction bases left unmatched: 6. Germline-derived CDR1 and CDR2 are MDHEN and SYDVKM. CDR3 protein: CASSVDREGYGYTF. CDR3 nucleotides: TGTGCCAGCAGTGTGGACAGGGAGGGCTATGGCTACACCTTC.

This clone came up a few times. The chain links TRBV10-3 to TRBJ1-4, with D possibly being TRBD1 (6 bases). Between the trimmed V and J ends, which lost 4 bases and 5 bases, there was a span of 11 bases. Germline CDR1 and CDR2: ENHRY and SYGVKD. There are 14 residues in the CDR3. The CDR3 protein is CAISGRQGNEKLFF. As DNA, the CDR3 is TGTGCCATCAGTGGGCGGCAGGGGAATGAAAAACTGTTTTTT.

In its sample, this clone was seen a few times. The chain employs TRBV13 and TRBJ2-7; 8 nucleotides agree with TRBD2. Losses at the gene ends were 4 bases for V and 2 bases for J; bases not matched to a gene: 7. The CDR3 contains 15 residues. Per the germline V gene, CDR1 is PRHDT and CDR2 is FYEKMQ (reference sequence). DNA of the CDR3: TGTGCCAGCAGCTCCTCGACTAGCGAGACCTACGAGCAGTACTTC. Protein: CASSSSTSETYEQYF.

This clone has only one observation. The V call is TRBV6-5, the J call TRBJ2-1, with D possibly TRBD1 on 5 matching bases. Germline CDR1 MNHEY, CDR2 SVGAGI. With 5 bases removed from V and 3 bases from J, the gap between germline ends came to 11 bases. This CDR3 has 14 amino acids. CDR3 region: CASSHDRNYNEQFF. The DNA for the CDR3 is TGTGCCAGCAGTCACGACAGAAACTACAATGAGCAGTTCTTC.

The chain carries TRBV20-1 and TRBJ2-4, with D unresolved. Trimming removed 3 bases from V and 7 bases from J, with 7 bases in between. This CDR3 has 11 residues. Germline-derived CDR1 and CDR2 are DFQATT and SNEGSKA (reference sequence). The CDR3 protein is CSASSLNIQYF. The CDR3 DNA follows: TGCAGTGCTAGTTCTTTGAACATTCAGTACTTC.

The chain combines TRBV2 with TRBJ1-2, with 7 bases identical to TRBD1. This CDR3 has 14 residues. Germline loops: CDR1 SNHLY, CDR2 FYNNEI. Losses at the gene ends were 2 bases for V and 5 bases for J; bases not matched to a gene: 5. The CDR3 nucleotides read TGTGCCAGCAGTGAATACAGGGGCGTATATGGCTACACCTTC. Translating gives CASSEYRGVYGYTF.

The chain is built from TRBV7-8 and TRBJ2-7; possible D gene TRBD2, 6 bases. Germline assignment: CDR1 SGHVS and CDR2 FQNEAQ. V was cut by 5 bases and J by 2 bases, with 16 bases left in between. This CDR3 has 15 residues. This CDR3 reads CASSQWPGAAYEQYF. As DNA, the CDR3 is TGTGCCAGCAGCCAATGGCCGGGAGCGGCCTACGAGCAGTACTTC.

CDR3 region: CASSLKEGHYSPLHF. CDR3 DNA: TGTGCCAGCAGCCTGAAGGAGGGACACTATTCACCCCTCCACTTT. This chain uses TRBV6-5 with TRBJ1-6; D perhaps matches TRBD1 (6 bases). This CDR3 has 15 amino acids. Germline V gene lookup returns CDR1 MNHEY and CDR2 SVGAGI. V was shortened by 6 bases and J by 8 bases, with 17 bases between the two germline ends.

V gene TRBV5-1 combines with J gene TRBJ2-7; D is undetermined. V lost 3 bases to trimming and J lost 0 bases, with 10 bases between them. The CDR3 runs 14 residues. The germline CDR1 and CDR2 sequences are SGHRS and YFSETQ. In DNA, the CDR3 is TGCGCCAGCAGCTCCGGGTCGAGCTCCTACGAGCAGTACTTC. It encodes CASSSGSSSYEQYF.

The chain recombines TRBV11-2 with TRBJ2-1; perhaps TRBD2 as D (5 bases). Germline CDR1 reads SGHAT; CDR2 reads FQNNGV. The V end lost 0 bases, the J end lost 7 bases, and 7 bases lay between the germline ends. The CDR3 is 13 residues long. The DNA for the CDR3 is TGTGCCAGCAGCTTAGAGCGGGTAAATGAGCAGTTCTTC. Translation gives CASSLERVNEQFF.